A selection of T cell receptor beta chains follows, all from one sample in a study of shared clonotypes between healthy human individuals. The data were produced by immunoSEQ multiplex PCR, yet TCRdb's version contains in-frame clones alone and is incomplete. This table holds about 1.5 million clones, 95% to 99% found once. Sample: naive CD4+ T cells sorted from blood. The receptors here all came from a man between 25 and 39 years old in good health. CDR3s include the opening cysteine and the closing phenylalanine or tryptophan. D genes are given only for firm matches. Clone size appears in some rows only: once, few, many, or a class for an expanded clone.

V gene,clone size,J gene,D gene,CDR3 DNA,CDR3 protein
TRBV5-1,NA,TRBJ2-2,NA,TGCGCCACCTCCCCTTCTATGGTGAACACCGGGGAGCTGTTTTTT,CATSPSMVNTGELFF
TRBV30,NA,TRBJ2-1,TRBD2,TGTGCCTGGGTTAGCGGGACCTCCTACAATGAGCAGTTCTTC,CAWVSGTSYNEQFF
TRBV9,NA,TRBJ2-1,NA,TGTGCCAGCAGCGTAGATAGCTGGGTTTGGAACGACAATGAGCAGTTCTTC,CASSVDSWVWNDNEQFF
TRBV9,NA,TRBJ2-1,TRBD1,TGTGCCAGCAGCCCCAGTATGAGCAGGGGGAATGAGCAGTTCTTC,CASSPSMSRGNEQFF
TRBV5-4,NA,TRBJ2-3,TRBD2,TGTGCCAGCAGCTTGGGTGGGACTAGGGGCACAGATACGCAGTATTTT,CASSLGGTRGTDTQYF
TRBV10-3,NA,TRBJ2-1,NA,TGTGCCATCAGGGCCGGGTCGCAAGGGCCCGGGGAGCAGTTCTTC,CAIRAGSQGPGEQFF
TRBV7-2,NA,TRBJ2-4,NA,TGTGCCAGCAGCGACGGACTGGGTTTCATTCAGTACTTC,CASSDGLGFIQYF
TRBV9,NA,TRBJ2-1,NA,TGTGCCAGCAGCGTAGAAGGGAGACGAATATCAAATGAGCAGTTCTTC,CASSVEGRRISNEQFF
TRBV6-1,NA,TRBJ1-2,TRBD1,TGTGCCAGCAGCGCAATCCGGGACAGAAATGGCTACACCTTC,CASSAIRDRNGYTF
TRBV13,NA,TRBJ2-3,NA,TGTGCCAGCAGCCCACACCCTATGGGGACCGGGAGAAGCACAGATACGCAGTATTTT,CASSPHPMGTGRSTDTQYF
TRBV4-3,NA,TRBJ2-7,TRBD2,TGCGCCAGCAGCCGGGCCGGGACTAGCGGGGCCTACGAGCAGTACTTC,CASSRAGTSGAYEQYF
TRBV19,NA,TRBJ1-2,NA,TGTGCCAGTTCAAACAGGGACGGGGATGGCTACACCTTC,CASSNRDGDGYTF
TRBV7-9,NA,TRBJ2-3,TRBD1,TGTGCCAGCAGCTCCAGTCGGGACAGGGGCACGCAGTATTTT,CASSSSRDRGTQYF
TRBV10-2,NA,TRBJ1-4,NA,TGCGCCAGCAGTGAAACAGTTAATGAAAAACTGTTTTTT,CASSETVNEKLFF
TRBV27,NA,TRBJ2-4,NA,TGTGCCAGCAGTTTCAGACAGTCGGGCTCCAACATTCAGTACTTC,CASSFRQSGSNIQYF
TRBV6-5,NA,TRBJ2-1,TRBD2,TGTGCCAGCAGTCTTGGACTAGCGGGCGGCAATGAGCAGTTCTTC,CASSLGLAGGNEQFF
TRBV7-9,NA,TRBJ2-5,TRBD1,TGTGCCAGCAGCTTATACGGGACAGTTTCACAAGAGACCCAGTACTTC,CASSLYGTVSQETQYF
TRBV25-1,NA,TRBJ2-3,TRBD2,TGTGCCAGCAGTGAATGGCGGGGGGGCACAGATACGCAGTATTTT,CASSEWRGGTDTQYF
TRBV18,once,TRBJ2-1,TRBD2,TGTGCCAGCTCTGAGACTAGCGCCACCATCTCGAATGAGCAGTTCTTC,CASSETSATISNEQFF
TRBV2,NA,TRBJ2-1,TRBD2,TGTGCCAGCAATACCGGGACTAGTAATGAGCAGTTCTTC,CASNTGTSNEQFF
TRBV5-5,NA,TRBJ2-3,TRBD1,TGTGCCAGCAGAAAGACAGGGGCTACAGATACGCAGTATTTT,CASRKTGATDTQYF
TRBV28,NA,TRBJ2-5,NA,TGTGCCAGCAGCCTTAGCGGACAGGAAGAGACCCAGTACTTC,CASSLSGQEETQYF
TRBV6-6,NA,TRBJ2-5,TRBD1,TGTGCCAGCCATGACAGGGTCGAGGAGACCCAGTACTTC,CASHDRVEETQYF
TRBV7-2,NA,TRBJ2-2,TRBD1,TGTGCCAGCAGCTTTGACAGGGGCACCGGGGAGCTGTTTTTT,CASSFDRGTGELFF
TRBV11-2,NA,TRBJ2-5,TRBD2,TGTGCCAGCAGCTTAGTCGGGACTAGCGGAGCCCAAGAGACCCAGTACTTC,CASSLVGTSGAQETQYF
TRBV18,NA,TRBJ2-1,NA,TGTGCCAGCTCACCACCAAGCGGACTAACCTACAATGAGCAGTTCTTC,CASSPPSGLTYNEQFF
TRBV5-1,NA,TRBJ2-3,TRBD2,TGCGCCAGCAGCTCGGGACTAGCGGGCCTCACAGATACGCAGTATTTT,CASSSGLAGLTDTQYF
TRBV7-2,NA,TRBJ2-7,NA,TGTGCCAGCAGCTTGGGAAAAGTCAGCTCCTACGAGCAGTACTTC,CASSLGKVSSYEQYF
TRBV7-3,NA,TRBJ2-1,NA,TGTGCCAGCAGCTTAGCGGCGAGCTCCTACAATGAGCAGTTCTTC,CASSLAASSYNEQFF
TRBV5-5,NA,TRBJ1-2,NA,TGTGCCAGCAGCGCCGGGGCCCTAATAGACTATGGCTACACCTTC,CASSAGALIDYGYTF
TRBV11-2,NA,TRBJ1-5,NA,TGTGCCAGCAGCTTAGGGACACTCGTTGGGGGCAATCAGCCCCAGCATTTT,CASSLGTLVGGNQPQHF
TRBV28,NA,TRBJ2-7,NA,TGTGCCAGCAGTTTGCCCACCTACGAGCAGTACTTC,CASSLPTYEQYF
TRBV18,NA,TRBJ2-7,NA,TGTGCCAGCTCACCCCGGTCGGAGGGCTACGAGCAGTACTTC,CASSPRSEGYEQYF
TRBV2,NA,TRBJ2-5,TRBD2,TGTGCCAGCAGTGATACTAGCGGAGAAGAGACCCAGTACTTC,CASSDTSGEETQYF
TRBV29-1,NA,TRBJ2-1,NA,TGCAGCGTTGATTCTGTGCTGAACCTGGTGGGCTCCTACAATGAGCAGTTCTTC,CSVDSVLNLVGSYNEQFF
TRBV28,NA,TRBJ1-2,NA,TGTGCCAGCAGTTTACCTTCATCTGGGATCTACACCTTC,CASSLPSSGIYTF
TRBV27,NA,TRBJ2-3,NA,TGTGCCAGCAGTCGACGTAGCGGAACTAGCACAGATACGCAGTATTTT,CASSRRSGTSTDTQYF
TRBV29-1,once,TRBJ2-5,NA,TGCAGCGTGGGGGAAAGGGCCGGGAAAAGAGAGACCCAGTACTTC,CSVGERAGKRETQYF
TRBV18,NA,TRBJ2-3,TRBD1,TGTGCCAGCTCACCACGGGCCAGGGGGCGGACAGATACGCAGTATTTT,CASSPRARGRTDTQYF
TRBV27,NA,TRBJ2-1,TRBD1,TGTGCCAGCAGTGCCTTCAGGGGGAGCTACTCGGGTGAGCAGTTCTTC,CASSAFRGSYSGEQFF
TRBV27,NA,TRBJ2-1,NA,TGTGCCAGCAGTCTGGAGCGGGATGAGCAGTTCTTC,CASSLERDEQFF
TRBV19,NA,TRBJ2-3,TRBD2,TGTGCCAGTAGTATAGTTAGGGGACTAGCTACAGATACGCAGTATTTT,CASSIVRGLATDTQYF
TRBV5-1,NA,TRBJ1-4,TRBD1,TGCGCCAGCAGACGCGACAGGGCAAACGAAAAACTGTTTTTT,CASRRDRANEKLFF
TRBV7-9,NA,TRBJ1-1,NA,TGTGCCAGTGGCAGGGAGTTGGTTTGGACTGAAGCTTTCTTT,CASGRELVWTEAFF
TRBV21-1,NA,TRBJ2-2,NA,TGTGCCGTGTTGGGGACTAGCGGGAGGGCCTATAGGCTCCGGAACACCGGGGAGCTGTTTTTT,CAVLGTSGRAYRLRNTGELFF
TRBV6-5,NA,TRBJ2-7,NA,TGTGCCAGCAGTTACGGGAGCGGCTCCTACGAGCAGTACTTC,CASSYGSGSYEQYF
TRBV5-6,NA,TRBJ2-1,TRBD2,TGTGCCAGCAGCTTCTTCCGTGTTAGCGGGACCTACAATGAGCAGTTCTTC,CASSFFRVSGTYNEQFF
TRBV5-1,NA,TRBJ2-2,NA,TGCGCCAGCAGTATGACAGGGAACACCGGGGAGCTGTTTTTT,CASSMTGNTGELFF
TRBV14,NA,TRBJ2-3,TRBD2,TGTGCCAGCAGCCAGAGTCTAGCGGCGTTCACGGGGCCAGATACGCAGTATTTT,CASSQSLAAFTGPDTQYF
TRBV5-1,NA,TRBJ2-5,NA,TGCGCCAGCAGCACGGGTCCCGACGAGACCCAGTACTTC,CASSTGPDETQYF